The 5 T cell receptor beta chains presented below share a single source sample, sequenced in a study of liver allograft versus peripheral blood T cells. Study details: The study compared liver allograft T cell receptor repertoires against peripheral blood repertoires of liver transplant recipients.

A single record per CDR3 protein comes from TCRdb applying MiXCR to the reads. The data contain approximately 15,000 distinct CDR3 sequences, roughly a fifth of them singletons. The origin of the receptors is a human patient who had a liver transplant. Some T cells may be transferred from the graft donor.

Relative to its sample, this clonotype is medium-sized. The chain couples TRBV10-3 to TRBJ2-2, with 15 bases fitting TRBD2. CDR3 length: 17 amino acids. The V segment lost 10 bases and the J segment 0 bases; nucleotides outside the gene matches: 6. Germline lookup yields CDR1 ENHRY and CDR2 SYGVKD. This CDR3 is CATAGLAGGSNTGELFF. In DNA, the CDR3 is TGTGCCACCGCGGGACTAGCGGGGGGATCGAACACCGGGGAGCTGTTTTTT.

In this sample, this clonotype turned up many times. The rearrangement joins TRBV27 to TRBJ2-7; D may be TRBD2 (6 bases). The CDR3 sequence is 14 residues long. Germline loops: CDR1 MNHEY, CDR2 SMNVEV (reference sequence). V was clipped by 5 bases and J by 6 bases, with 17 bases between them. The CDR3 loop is CASSATRLVGEQYF. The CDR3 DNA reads TGTGCCAGCAGTGCCACTCGACTAGTTGGCGAGCAGTACTTC.

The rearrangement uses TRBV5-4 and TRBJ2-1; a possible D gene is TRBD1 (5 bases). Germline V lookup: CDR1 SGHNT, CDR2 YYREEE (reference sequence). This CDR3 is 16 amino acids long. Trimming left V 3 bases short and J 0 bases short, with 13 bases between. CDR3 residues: CASSSFQGFSYNEQFF. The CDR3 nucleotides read TGTGCCAGCAGCTCATTTCAGGGTTTCTCCTACAATGAGCAGTTCTTC.

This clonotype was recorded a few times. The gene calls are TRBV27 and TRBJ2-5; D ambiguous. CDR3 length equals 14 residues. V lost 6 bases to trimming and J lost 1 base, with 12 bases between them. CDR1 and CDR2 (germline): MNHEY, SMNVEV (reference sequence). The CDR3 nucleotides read TGTGCCAGCAGAAGACGAACTCTCCAAGAGACCCAGTACTTC. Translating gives CASRRRTLQETQYF.

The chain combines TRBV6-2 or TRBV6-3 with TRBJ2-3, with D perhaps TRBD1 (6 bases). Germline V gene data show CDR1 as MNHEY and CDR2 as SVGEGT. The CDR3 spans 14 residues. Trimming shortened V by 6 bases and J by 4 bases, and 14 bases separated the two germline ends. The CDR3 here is CASSLGAFADTQYF. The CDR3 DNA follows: TGTGCCAGCAGCCTGGGGGCGTTCGCAGATACGCAGTATTTT.